The rows below give T cell receptor beta chains drawn from one sample of a study of early T cells in non-severe SARS-CoV-2 infection. TCRdb recomputed calls from the 5' RACE reads with MiXCR, one row per CDR3 protein. The data show 52,000 or so distinct CDR3 sequences, under 15% seen once. Specimen: whole blood. The receptor set was obtained from an adult who was a healthcare worker with PCR-confirmed SARS-CoV-2 infection or an uninfected control (not recorded which). Each CDR3 is given with its conserved first and last residue. D genes are given only for firm matches. Rows may omit the clone size; those that give it use once, few, many or a size class.

CASLGSNYGYTF	TGTGCCAGCCTCGGGTCTAACTATGGCTACACCTTC	TRBJ1-2	NA	TRBV6-5	many
CASSPPAGTGGETQYF	TGTGCCAGCAGCCCCCCCGCTGGGACAGGGGGTGAGACCCAGTACTTC	TRBJ2-5	TRBD1	TRBV7-9	few
CASRGLAGRRTDTQYF	TGTGCCAGCAGGGGACTAGCGGGCAGAAGGACAGATACGCAGTATTTT	TRBJ2-3	TRBD2	TRBV11-2	few
CASSSLRLHEQYF	TGTGCCAGCAGCTCTCTACGACTCCACGAGCAGTACTTC	TRBJ2-7	NA	TRBV7-8	few
CASRIGDTQYF	TGTGCCAGCAGGATCGGAGATACGCAGTATTTT	TRBJ2-3	NA	TRBV2	NA
CSARGIGAWGPYNEQFF	TGCAGTGCTAGAGGAATTGGAGCGTGGGGGCCCTACAATGAGCAGTTCTTC	TRBJ2-1	NA	TRBV20-1	once
CASSKRTGHTGELFF	TGTGCCAGCAGCAAAAGGACAGGGCACACCGGGGAGCTGTTTTTT	TRBJ2-2	TRBD1	TRBV12-3/TRBV12-4	many
CATSSPSGTALGNEQFF	TGTGCCACCAGCAGCCCCTCAGGCACAGCCCTGGGCAATGAGCAGTTCTTC	TRBJ2-1	NA	TRBV15	NA
CASSIRAPASHVEQYF	TGTGCCAGTAGTATTAGGGCCCCCGCTTCCCATGTCGAGCAGTACTTC	TRBJ2-7	NA	TRBV19	NA
CASSQDANYGYTF	TGCGCCAGCAGCCAAGATGCTAACTATGGCTACACCTTC	TRBJ1-2	NA	TRBV4-3	few
CASTLAGGQETQYF	TGTGCCAGTACACTAGCGGGGGGCCAAGAGACCCAGTACTTC	TRBJ2-5	TRBD2	TRBV12-3/TRBV12-4	few
CSFSLGEQFF	TGCAGCTTTTCTTTGGGGGAGCAGTTCTTC	TRBJ2-1	NA	TRBV29-1	NA
CASSPAVPGTDTQYF	TGTGCCAGCTCACCCGCCGTGCCCGGCACAGATACGCAGTATTTT	TRBJ2-3	NA	TRBV18	NA
CSVGGFADTQYF	TGCAGCGTTGGCGGTTTCGCAGATACGCAGTATTTT	TRBJ2-3	NA	TRBV29-1	few
CSASPNTEAFF	TGCAGTGCCTCACCCAACACTGAAGCTTTCTTT	TRBJ1-1	NA	TRBV20-1	many
CASSLRTIQDYTDTQYF	TGTGCCAGCAGCCTAAGGACCATTCAGGACTACACAGATACGCAGTATTTT	TRBJ2-3	NA	TRBV11-2	many
CASSRDGGGNTEVFF	TGTGCCAGCAGTCGGGATGGGGGTGGAAACACTGAAGTTTTCTTT	TRBJ1-1	NA	TRBV6-5	many
CASSWRGFSSGNTIYF	TGTGCCAGCTCCTGGAGAGGATTCAGCTCTGGAAACACCATATATTTT	TRBJ1-3	NA	TRBV19	few
CASSLVGLTAFF	TGTGCCAGCAGCTTGGTAGGGCTCACAGCTTTCTTT	TRBJ1-1	NA	TRBV5-6	few
CASSFGWKGNEQYF	TGTGCCAGCAGCTTCGGTTGGAAGGGGAACGAGCAGTACTTC	TRBJ2-7	NA	TRBV11-2	many
CASTPGGGTEAFF	TGTGCCAGCACGCCTGGTGGGGGGACTGAAGCTTTCTTT	TRBJ1-1	NA	TRBV11-2	few
CASSLTGQGPHTQYF	TGCGCCAGCAGCTTAACGGGACAGGGTCCGCATACGCAGTATTTT	TRBJ2-3	TRBD1	TRBV5-1	NA
CASSPSPQASLAGDYNEQFF	TGTGCCAGCAGCCCCTCGCCCCAAGCCTCCCTAGCGGGGGATTACAATGAGCAGTTCTTC	TRBJ2-1	TRBD2	TRBV7-9	many
CASGLYMTGGTYEQYF	TGTGCTAGTGGTTTGTATATGACAGGGGGTACCTACGAGCAGTACTTC	TRBJ2-7	TRBD1	TRBV12-5	few
CASSYSGGGDTQYF	TGTGCCAGCAGTTACTCGGGTGGTGGAGATACGCAGTATTTT	TRBJ2-3	NA	TRBV6-5	NA
CASRGSSGDNEQFF	TGTGCCAGCAGAGGGTCTTCGGGGGACAATGAGCAGTTCTTC	TRBJ2-1	NA	TRBV5-4	few